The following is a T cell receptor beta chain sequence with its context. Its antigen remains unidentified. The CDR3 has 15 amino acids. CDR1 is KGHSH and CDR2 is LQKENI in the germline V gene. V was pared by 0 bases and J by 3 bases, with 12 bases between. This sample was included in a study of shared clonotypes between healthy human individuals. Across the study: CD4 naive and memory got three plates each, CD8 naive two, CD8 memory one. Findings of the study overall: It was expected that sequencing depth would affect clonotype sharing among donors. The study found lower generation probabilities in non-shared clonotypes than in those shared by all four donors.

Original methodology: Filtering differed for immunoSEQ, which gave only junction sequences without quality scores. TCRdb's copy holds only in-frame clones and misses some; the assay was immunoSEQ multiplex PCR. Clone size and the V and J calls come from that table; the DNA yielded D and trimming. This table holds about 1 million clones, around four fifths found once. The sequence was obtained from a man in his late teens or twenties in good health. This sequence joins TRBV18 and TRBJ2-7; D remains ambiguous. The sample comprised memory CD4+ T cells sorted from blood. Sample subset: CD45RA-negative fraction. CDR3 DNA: TGTGCCAGCTCACCACCGATTGGAGTAGGCTACGAGCAGTACTTC. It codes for CASSPPIGVGYEQYF.